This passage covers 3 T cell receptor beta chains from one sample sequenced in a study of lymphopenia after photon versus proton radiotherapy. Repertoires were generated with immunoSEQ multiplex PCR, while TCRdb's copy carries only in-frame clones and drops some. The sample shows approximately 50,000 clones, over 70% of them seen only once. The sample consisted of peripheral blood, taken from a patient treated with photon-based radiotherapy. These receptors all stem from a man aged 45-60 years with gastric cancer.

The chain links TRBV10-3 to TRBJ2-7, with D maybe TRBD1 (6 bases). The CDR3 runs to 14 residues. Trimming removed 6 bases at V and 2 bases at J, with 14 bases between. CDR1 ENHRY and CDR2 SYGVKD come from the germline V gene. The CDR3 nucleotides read TGTGCCATCAGGGCAGCGGACAGCGCCTACGAGCAGTACTTC. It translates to CAIRAADSAYEQYF.

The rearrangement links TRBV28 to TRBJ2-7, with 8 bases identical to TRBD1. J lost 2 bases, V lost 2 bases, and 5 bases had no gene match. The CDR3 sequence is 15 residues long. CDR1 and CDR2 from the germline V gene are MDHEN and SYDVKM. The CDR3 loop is CASSLDRGRTYEQYF. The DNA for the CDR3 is TGTGCCAGCAGTTTAGACAGGGGCAGAACCTACGAGCAGTACTTC.

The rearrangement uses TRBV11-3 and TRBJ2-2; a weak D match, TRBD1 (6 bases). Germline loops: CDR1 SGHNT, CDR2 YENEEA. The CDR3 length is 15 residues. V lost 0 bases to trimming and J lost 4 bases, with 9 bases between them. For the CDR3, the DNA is TGTGCCAGCAGCTTAGACAGGGGATCCACCGGGGAGCTGTTTTTT. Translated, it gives CASSLDRGSTGELFF.